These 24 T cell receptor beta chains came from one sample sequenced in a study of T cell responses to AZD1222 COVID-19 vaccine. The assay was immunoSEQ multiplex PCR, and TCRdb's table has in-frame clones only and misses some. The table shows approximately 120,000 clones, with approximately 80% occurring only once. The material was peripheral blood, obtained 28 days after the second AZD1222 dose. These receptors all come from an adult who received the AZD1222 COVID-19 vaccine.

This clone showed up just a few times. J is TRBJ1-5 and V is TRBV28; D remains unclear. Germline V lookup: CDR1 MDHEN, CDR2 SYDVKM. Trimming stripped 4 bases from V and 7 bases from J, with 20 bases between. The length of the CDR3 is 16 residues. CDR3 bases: TGTGCCAGCAGTTACCATTTAACAGAGGGTAACCAGCCCCAGCATTTT. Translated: CASSYHLTEGNQPQHF.

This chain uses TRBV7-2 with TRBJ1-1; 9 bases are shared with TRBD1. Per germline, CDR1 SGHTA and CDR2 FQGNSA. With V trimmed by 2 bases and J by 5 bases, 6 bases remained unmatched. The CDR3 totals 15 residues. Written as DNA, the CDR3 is TGTGCCAGCAGCTTACTTGGACAGGGGCTAACTGAAGCTTTCTTT. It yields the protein CASSLLGQGLTEAFF.

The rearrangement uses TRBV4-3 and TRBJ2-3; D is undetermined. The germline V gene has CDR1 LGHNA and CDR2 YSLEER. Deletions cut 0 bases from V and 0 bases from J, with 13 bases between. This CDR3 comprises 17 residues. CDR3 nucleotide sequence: TGCGCCAGCAGCCAAGATTCGTTCCACTCTAGCACAGATACGCAGTATTTT. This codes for CASSQDSFHSSTDTQYF.

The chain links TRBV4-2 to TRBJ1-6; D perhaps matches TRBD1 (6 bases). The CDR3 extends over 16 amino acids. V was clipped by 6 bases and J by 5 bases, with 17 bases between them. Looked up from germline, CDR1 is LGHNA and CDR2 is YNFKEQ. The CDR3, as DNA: TGTGCCAGCAGACCTTTGGACAGAACCAATAATTCACCCCTCCACTTT. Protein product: CASRPLDRTNNSPLHF.

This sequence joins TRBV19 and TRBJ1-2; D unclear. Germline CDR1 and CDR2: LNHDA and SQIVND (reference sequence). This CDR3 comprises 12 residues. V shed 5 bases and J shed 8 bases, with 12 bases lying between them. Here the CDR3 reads CASSQGPRGYTF. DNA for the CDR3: TGTGCCAGTAGTCAAGGACCGAGGGGCTACACCTTC.

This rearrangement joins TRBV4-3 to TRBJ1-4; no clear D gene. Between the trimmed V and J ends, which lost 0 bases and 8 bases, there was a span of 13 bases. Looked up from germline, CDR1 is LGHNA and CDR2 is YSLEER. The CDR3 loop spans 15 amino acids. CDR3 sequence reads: CASSQDGRRPEKLFF. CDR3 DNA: TGCGCCAGCAGCCAAGATGGGCGTCGTCCGGAAAAACTGTTTTTT.

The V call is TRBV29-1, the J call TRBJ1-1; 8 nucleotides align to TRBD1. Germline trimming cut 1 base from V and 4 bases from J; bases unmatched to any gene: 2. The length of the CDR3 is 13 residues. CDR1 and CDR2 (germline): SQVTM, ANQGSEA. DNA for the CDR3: TGCAGCGTTGAAGCTACAGGGGGCACTGAAGCTTTCTTT. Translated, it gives CSVEATGGTEAFF.

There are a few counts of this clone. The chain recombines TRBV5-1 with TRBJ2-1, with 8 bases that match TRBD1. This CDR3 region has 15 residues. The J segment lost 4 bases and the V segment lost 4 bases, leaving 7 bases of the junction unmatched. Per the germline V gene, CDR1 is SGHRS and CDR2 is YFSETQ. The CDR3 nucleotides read TGCGCCAGCAGCACCAACAGGGGGTCGTACAATGAGCAGTTCTTC. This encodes CASSTNRGSYNEQFF.

DNA for the CDR3: TGTGCCAGCTCACGCGCGGGACAGGAGGTTGCAACTAATGAAAAACTGTTTTTT. It yields the protein CASSRAGQEVATNEKLFF. The chain employs TRBV18 and TRBJ1-4; 8 positions agree with TRBD1. CDR1 and CDR2 (germline): KGHSH, LQKENI. Trimming took 4 bases from V and 0 from J; bases not matched to a gene: 10. This CDR3 is 18 amino acids long.

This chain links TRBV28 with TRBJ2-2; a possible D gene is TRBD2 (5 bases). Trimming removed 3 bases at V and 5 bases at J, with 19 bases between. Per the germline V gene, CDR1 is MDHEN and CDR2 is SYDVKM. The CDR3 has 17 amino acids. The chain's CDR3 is CASSFTPTRVRTGELFF. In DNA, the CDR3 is TGTGCCAGCAGTTTTACCCCCACTAGGGTTCGGACCGGGGAGCTGTTTTTT. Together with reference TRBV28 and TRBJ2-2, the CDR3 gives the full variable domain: DVKVTQSSRYLVKRTGEKVFLECVQDMDHENMFWYRQDPGLGLRLIYFSYDVKMKEKGDIPEGYSVSREKKERFSLILESASTNQTSMYLCASSFTPTRVRTGELFFGEGSRLTVL.

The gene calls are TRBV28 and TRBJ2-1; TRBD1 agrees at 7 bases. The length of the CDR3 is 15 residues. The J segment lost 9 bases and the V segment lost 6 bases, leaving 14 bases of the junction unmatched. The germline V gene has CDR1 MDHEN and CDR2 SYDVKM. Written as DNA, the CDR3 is TGTGCCAGCAGCCCCACAGGGGTCGGACGGGCTGAGCAGTTCTTC. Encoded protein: CASSPTGVGRAEQFF.

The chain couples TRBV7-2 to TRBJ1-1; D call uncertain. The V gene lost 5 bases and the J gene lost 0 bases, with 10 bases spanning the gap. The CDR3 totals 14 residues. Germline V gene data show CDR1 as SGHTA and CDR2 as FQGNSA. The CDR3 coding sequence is TGTGCCAGCAGCCAAGGTAGCGTGAACACTGAAGCTTTCTTT. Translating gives CASSQGSVNTEAFF.

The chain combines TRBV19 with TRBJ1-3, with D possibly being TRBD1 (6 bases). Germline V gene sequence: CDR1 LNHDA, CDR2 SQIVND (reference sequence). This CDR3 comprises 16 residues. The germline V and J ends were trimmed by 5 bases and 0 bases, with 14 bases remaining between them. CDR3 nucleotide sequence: TGTGCCAGTAGTCCCGAGACAGGCAACTCTGGAAACACCATATATTTT. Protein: CASSPETGNSGNTIYF. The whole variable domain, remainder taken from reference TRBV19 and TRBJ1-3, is DGGITQSPKYLFRKEGQNVTLSCEQNLNHDAMYWYRQDPGQGLRLIYYSQIVNDFQKGDIAEGYSVSREKKESFPLTVTSAQKNPTAFYLCASSPETGNSGNTIYFGEGSWLTVV.

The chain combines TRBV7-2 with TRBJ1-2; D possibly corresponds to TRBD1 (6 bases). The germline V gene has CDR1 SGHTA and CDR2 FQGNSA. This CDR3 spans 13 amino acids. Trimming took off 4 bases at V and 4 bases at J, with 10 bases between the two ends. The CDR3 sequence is CASSSGESYGYTF. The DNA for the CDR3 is TGTGCCAGCAGCTCAGGGGAATCCTATGGCTACACCTTC.

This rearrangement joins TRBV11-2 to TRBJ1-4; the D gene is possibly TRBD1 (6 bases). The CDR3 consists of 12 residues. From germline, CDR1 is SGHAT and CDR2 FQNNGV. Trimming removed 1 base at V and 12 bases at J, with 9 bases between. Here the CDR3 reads CASSLGTVELFF. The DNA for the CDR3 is TGTGCCAGCAGCTTAGGGACAGTCGAACTGTTTTTT.

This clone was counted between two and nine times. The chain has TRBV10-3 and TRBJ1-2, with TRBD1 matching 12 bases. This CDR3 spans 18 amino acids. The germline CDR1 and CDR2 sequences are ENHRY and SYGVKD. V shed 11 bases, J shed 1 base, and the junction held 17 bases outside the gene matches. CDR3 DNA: TGTGCCCTGAGCGGGACAGGGGGCAAGTTACAAGATAACTATGGCTACACCTTC. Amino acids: CALSGTGGKLQDNYGYTF.

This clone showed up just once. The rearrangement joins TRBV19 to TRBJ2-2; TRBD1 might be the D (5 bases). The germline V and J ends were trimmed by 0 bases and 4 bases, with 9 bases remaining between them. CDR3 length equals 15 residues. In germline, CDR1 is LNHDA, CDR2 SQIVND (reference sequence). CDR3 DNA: TGTGCCAGTAGTATAGAAGGGGCTTCCACCGGGGAGCTGTTTTTT. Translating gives CASSIEGASTGELFF.

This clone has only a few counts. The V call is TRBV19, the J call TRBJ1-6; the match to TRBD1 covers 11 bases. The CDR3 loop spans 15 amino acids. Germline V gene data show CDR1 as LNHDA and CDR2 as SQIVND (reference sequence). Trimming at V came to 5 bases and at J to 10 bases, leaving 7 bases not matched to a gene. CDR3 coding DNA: TGTGCCAGTAGTCCCGGGACAGGGGGGGTCTCACCCCTCCACTTT. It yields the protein CASSPGTGGVSPLHF.

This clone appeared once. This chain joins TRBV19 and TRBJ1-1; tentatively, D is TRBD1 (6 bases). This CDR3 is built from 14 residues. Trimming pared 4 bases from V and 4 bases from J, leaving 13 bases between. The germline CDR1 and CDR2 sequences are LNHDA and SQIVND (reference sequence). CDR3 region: CASSTGVRGTEAFF. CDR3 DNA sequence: TGTGCCAGTAGTACAGGGGTCAGGGGCACTGAAGCTTTCTTT.

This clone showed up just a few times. The CDR3 sequence: CASSATGNLGNTIYF. The CDR3 DNA follows: TGTGCCAGCAGCGCGACAGGGAACTTAGGAAACACCATATATTTT. The chain recombines TRBV9 with TRBJ1-3; 7 nucleotides line up with TRBD1. This CDR3 has 15 amino acids. With V trimmed by 3 bases and J by 4 bases, 7 bases remained unmatched. Germline values: CDR1 SGDLS, CDR2 YYNGEE.

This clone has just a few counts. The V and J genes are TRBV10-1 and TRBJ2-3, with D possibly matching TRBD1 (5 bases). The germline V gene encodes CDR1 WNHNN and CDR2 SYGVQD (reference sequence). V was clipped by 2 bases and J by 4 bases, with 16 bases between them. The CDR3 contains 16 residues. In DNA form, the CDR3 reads TGCGCCAGCAGTGAGAGCAGGGATCCCGGGCCAGATACGCAGTATTTT. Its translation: CASSESRDPGPDTQYF.

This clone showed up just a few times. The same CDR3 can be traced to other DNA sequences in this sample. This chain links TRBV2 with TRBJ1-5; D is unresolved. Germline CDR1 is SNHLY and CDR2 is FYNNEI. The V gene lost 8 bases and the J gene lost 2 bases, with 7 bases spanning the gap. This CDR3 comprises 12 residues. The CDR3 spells CASAGGNQPQHF. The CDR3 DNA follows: TGTGCCAGCGCAGGTGGCAATCAGCCCCAGCATTTT.

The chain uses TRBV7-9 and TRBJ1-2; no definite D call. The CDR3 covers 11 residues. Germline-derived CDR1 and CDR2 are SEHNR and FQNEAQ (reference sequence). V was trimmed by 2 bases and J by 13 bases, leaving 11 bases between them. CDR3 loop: CASSLPVESTF. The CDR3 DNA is TGTGCCAGCAGCTTACCAGTAGAAAGCACCTTC.

CDR3 nucleotide sequence: TGTGCCACACGAGACAGGACCAATCAGCCCCAGCATTTT. Its translation is CATRDRTNQPQHF. The chain joins TRBV7-2 to TRBJ1-5; D possibly corresponds to TRBD1 (6 bases). From germline, CDR1 is SGHTA and CDR2 FQGNSA. CDR3 length equals 13 residues. V was shortened by 10 bases and J by 3 bases, with 13 bases between the two germline ends.